This entry lists 32 T cell receptor beta chains sequenced from one sample in a study of T cells in localized non-small cell lung cancer (TCRdb year 2020). Libraries were constructed by the immunoSEQ multiplex PCR assay. TCRdb holds this immuneACCESS table with in-frame rearrangements only. Some clones are missing; in checked studies, unresolved V genes explain under half, and the rest has no known cause. For this sample the table gives 48,000 or so clones, of which about nine tenths were detected only once. The ten largest clones represent about a sixth of the sample. The input for sequencing was peripheral blood, taken before any cancer treatment. These receptors originate from a male donor at least 60 years old with stage III squamous cell lung carcinoma.

This chain connects TRBV2 to TRBJ1-1; D is possibly TRBD1 (6 bases). Germline CDR1 reads SNHLY; CDR2 reads FYNNEI. Trimming removed 0 bases at V and 0 bases at J, with 14 bases between. The CDR3 runs to 17 residues. CDR3 in DNA: TGTGCCAGCAGTGAAGCGGCGGGGGCGGTACTGAACACTGAAGCTTTCTTT. The encoded protein is CASSEAAGAVLNTEAFF.

V and J are TRBV6-1 and TRBJ2-2; D not resolved. CDR1 is MNHNS, CDR2 SASEGT, per germline. This CDR3 has 13 residues. V lost 8 bases, J lost 0 bases, and 7 bases lay in between. The CDR3 DNA reads as TGTGCCAGCCTACTTACGAACACCGGGGAGCTGTTTTTT. It specifies CASLLTNTGELFF.

This chain joins TRBV11-3 and TRBJ2-2, with TRBD2 as a possible D gene (7 bases). Germline lookup yields CDR1 SGHNT and CDR2 YENEEA. Deletions cut 5 bases from V and 5 bases from J, with 24 bases between. This CDR3 region has 18 residues. CDR3 nucleotides: TGTGCCAGCAGCCTGTTGCGAGGGGGGGTCGTAGGAACCGGGGAGCTGTTTTTT. It encodes CASSLLRGGVVGTGELFF.

The V and J genes are TRBV6-5 and TRBJ2-5; possible D gene TRBD1, 6 bases. CDR3 length equals 15 residues. The germline gives CDR1 MNHEY, CDR2 SVGAGI. Trimming cost V 0 bases and J 1 base, with 9 bases left between them. The DNA for the CDR3 is TGTGCCAGCAGTTACTCTGGGACACTCCAAGAGACCCAGTACTTC. This gives the protein CASSYSGTLQETQYF.

The J gene is TRBJ1-2, the V gene TRBV7-2, with TRBD1 matching 7 bases. Per germline, CDR1 SGHTA and CDR2 FQGNSA. The CDR3 is 15 residues long. Losses at the gene ends were 2 bases for V and 7 bases for J; bases not matched to a gene: 10. The CDR3 DNA sequence: TGTGCCAGCAGCTTAACCGACAGGGACTATGCTGGCTACACCTTC. Its translation is CASSLTDRDYAGYTF.

This rearrangement joins TRBV7-9 to TRBJ2-6, with unresolved D. The V and J ends lost 5 bases and 1 base respectively, with 9 bases between them. Germline V lookup: CDR1 SEHNR, CDR2 FQNEAQ (reference sequence). The CDR3 is made up of 15 amino acids. CDR3 protein: CASSGRRSGANVLTF. CDR3 bases: TGTGCCAGCAGCGGAAGGCGTTCTGGGGCCAACGTCCTGACTTTC.

The rearrangement joins TRBV12-5 to TRBJ1-3; no firm D call. Germline V lookup: CDR1 LGHNT, CDR2 FRNRAP. The CDR3 extends over 15 amino acids. V lost 0 bases to trimming and J lost 3 bases, with 9 bases between them. CDR3 in amino acids: CASGLVQSGGNTIYF. The CDR3 nucleotides are TGTGCTAGTGGTTTGGTACAGTCCGGTGGAAACACCATATATTTT.

Remarks on this clone: The junction departs from the called germline gene at one end, perhaps through a read error. The CDR3 loop is CSVARDRNQSQHF. The DNA of the CDR3 is TGCAGCGTTGCGAGGGATCGGAATCAGTCCCAGCATTTT. The chain recombines TRBV29-1 with TRBJ1-5, with D uncertain. Germline assignment: CDR1 SQVTM and CDR2 ANQGSEA. The CDR3 is made up of 13 amino acids.

The chain combines TRBV19 with TRBJ2-7, with 9 bases matching TRBD1. The ends lost 6 bases at V and 3 bases at J; junction bases unmatched: 12. The CDR3 runs 16 residues. CDR1 and CDR2 (germline): LNHDA, SQIVND (reference sequence). The CDR3 region has the DNA TGTGCCAGTAGCAGGGGACAGGGATTATCCTTCTACGAGCAGTACTTC. This translates into CASSRGQGLSFYEQYF. The full variable domain, its missing parts supplied by reference TRBV19 and TRBJ2-7, is DGGITQSPKYLFRKEGQNVTLSCEQNLNHDAMYWYRQDPGQGLRLIYYSQIVNDFQKGDIAEGYSVSREKKESFPLTVTSAQKNPTAFYLCASSRGQGLSFYEQYFGPGTRLTVT.

The genes are TRBV27 and TRBJ2-5; D may be TRBD1 (5 bases). Between the trimmed V and J ends, which lost 3 bases and 6 bases, there was a span of 14 bases. This CDR3 has 14 residues. Germline values: CDR1 MNHEY, CDR2 SMNVEV (reference sequence). The CDR3 reads CASSLGPGLQTQYF. CDR3 sequence (DNA): TGTGCCAGCAGTTTGGGTCCAGGGCTGCAGACCCAGTACTTC.

V and J are TRBV5-1 and TRBJ2-1; D call uncertain. V lost 6 bases and J lost 8, with 15 bases in between. Germline lookup yields CDR1 SGHRS and CDR2 YFSETQ. There are 13 residues in the CDR3. The CDR3 coding sequence is TGCGCCAGCAACACTGCCCAGAGCGATGAGCAGTTCTTC. Translated, it gives CASNTAQSDEQFF.

For the CDR3, the DNA is TGTGCCAGCTCACCACCAGCTGGGGCAGACACTGAAGCTTTCTTT. It specifies CASSPPAGADTEAFF. J is TRBJ1-1 and V is TRBV18; TRBD1 might be the D (5 bases). V dropped 0 bases and J dropped 3 bases, with 11 bases sitting between them. Looked up from germline, CDR1 is KGHSH and CDR2 is LQKENI. CDR3 length: 15 amino acids. The complete variable domain, with remaining parts taken from reference TRBV18 and TRBJ1-1, reads NAGVMQNPRHLVRRRGQEARLRCSPMKGHSHVYWYRQLPEEGLKFMVYLQKENIIDESGMPKERFSAEFPKEGPSILRIQQVVRGDSAAYFCASSPPAGADTEAFFGQGTRLTVV.

Comments on this clone: An end of the junction differs from the germline gene, which may be a read error. V is TRBV5-6 and J is TRBJ1-2; D is ambiguous. CDR3 size: 13 residues. In germline, CDR1 is SGHDT, CDR2 YYEEEE. The CDR3 sequence: CANSWRANYGYTF. As DNA, the CDR3 is TGTGCCAACAGCTGGCGGGCGAACTATGGCTACACCTTC.

The chain recombines TRBV14 with TRBJ2-3, with a tentative D call TRBD1 (6 bases). The germline V gene encodes CDR1 SGHDN and CDR2 FVKESK. This CDR3 spans 14 amino acids. Trimming removed 5 bases from V and 4 bases from J, with 13 bases in between. CDR3 loop: CASSYRTVSDTQYF. CDR3 nucleotides: TGTGCCAGCAGCTACCGGACAGTGTCAGATACGCAGTATTTT.

This clone was counted once. J is TRBJ2-1 and V is TRBV9, with D uncertain. The CDR3 totals 15 residues. The V end was cut by 0 bases, the J end by 5 bases, with 12 bases between. Germline V lookup: CDR1 SGDLS, CDR2 YYNGEE. CDR3 sequence reads: CASSVVSGVNNEQFF. The DNA of the CDR3 is TGTGCCAGCAGCGTAGTTTCGGGTGTAAACAATGAGCAGTTCTTC.

This chain joins TRBV7-3 and TRBJ1-4; D may be TRBD1 (5 bases). V was shortened by 6 bases and J by 2 bases, with 13 bases between the two germline ends. Per germline, CDR1 SGHTA and CDR2 FQGTGA. The CDR3 loop spans 15 amino acids. The CDR3 bases are TGTGCCAGCAGACCAACCCAGGGTACTAATGAAAAACTGTTTTTT. Amino acid sequence: CASRPTQGTNEKLFF. The complete variable domain, with remaining parts taken from reference TRBV7-3 and TRBJ1-4, reads GAGVSQTPSNKVTEKGKYVELRCDPISGHTALYWYRQSLGQGPEFLIYFQGTGAADDSGLPNDRFFAVRPEGSVSTLKIQRTERGDSAVYLCASRPTQGTNEKLFFGSGTQLSVL.

This clone was observed a few times. The chain recombines TRBV5-6 with TRBJ1-5; tentatively, D is TRBD1 (6 bases). V dropped 4 bases and J dropped 3 bases, with 14 bases sitting between them. This CDR3 has 15 residues. Germline loops: CDR1 SGHDT, CDR2 YYEEEE. As DNA, the CDR3 is TGTGCCAGCAGCCAATCGGGACACCACAATCAGCCCCAGCATTTT. It is translated as CASSQSGHHNQPQHF.

This clone was detected only once. The chain combines TRBV7-3 with TRBJ2-1; D call uncertain. V was clipped by 3 bases and J by 7 bases, with 10 bases between them. Looked up from germline, CDR1 is SGHTA and CDR2 is FQGTGA. The CDR3 extends over 13 amino acids. The CDR3 is CASSFDSGNEQFF. The DNA of the CDR3 is TGTGCCAGCAGCTTCGACTCCGGGAATGAGCAGTTCTTC.

V and J are TRBV9 and TRBJ2-2; 11 bases map to TRBD2. The germline V gene encodes CDR1 SGDLS and CDR2 YYNGEE. This CDR3 region has 17 residues. With V trimmed by 5 bases and J by 3 bases, 9 bases remained unmatched. CDR3 bases: TGTGCCAGCAGAGGGACTAGCGGAAGGGGGTACACCGGGGAGCTGTTTTTT. It codes for CASRGTSGRGYTGELFF.

The rearrangement joins TRBV19 to TRBJ1-1, with a possible D match to TRBD1 (5 bases). Germline V gene lookup returns CDR1 LNHDA and CDR2 SQIVND (reference sequence). The CDR3 loop spans 16 amino acids. V gave up 5 bases and J gave up 1 base, with 17 bases separating them. In DNA form, the CDR3 reads TGTGCCAGTAGTCAAGACAGTGCGGGGAAGAACACTGAAGCTTTCTTT. It encodes CASSQDSAGKNTEAFF.

V and J are TRBV11-2 and TRBJ2-7; D not resolved. Germline V gene lookup returns CDR1 SGHAT and CDR2 FQNNGV. Trimming cost V 2 bases and J 5 bases, with 16 bases left between them. The CDR3 is made up of 15 amino acids. The CDR3 bases are TGTGCCAGCAGCTTAAGAGAAATTGCCCCTCACGAGCAGTACTTC. It codes for CASSLREIAPHEQYF.

The gene calls are TRBV7-9 and TRBJ2-2, with D perhaps matching TRBD1 or TRBD2 (5 bases each). CDR3 length: 15 amino acids. V lost 5 bases and J 5 bases, leaving 15 bases between the germline ends. The germline V gene encodes CDR1 SEHNR and CDR2 FQNEAQ (reference sequence). The CDR3 DNA reads TGTGCCAGCAGCCTGGGGACGAGTCGAACCGGGGAGCTGTTTTTT. Translated: CASSLGTSRTGELFF.

This chain joins TRBV6-7 and TRBJ2-7; D is uncertain. TRBV6-7 is placed among ORFs of uncertain function. The CDR3 contains 13 residues. Trimming removed 7 bases from V and 6 bases from J, with 16 bases in between. In DNA form, the CDR3 reads TGTGCCAGCAACTGGACCCCGGGCCTCGAGCAGTACTTC. Protein sequence: CASNWTPGLEQYF.

The CDR3 sequence: CASSIRLAGVAEQYF. The CDR3 region has the DNA TGTGCCAGCAGCATCAGACTAGCGGGAGTTGCCGAGCAGTACTTC. The V and J genes are TRBV5-4 and TRBJ2-7, with 12 nucleotides matching TRBD2. CDR1 and CDR2 from the germline V gene are SGHNT and YYREEE (reference sequence). The CDR3 has 15 amino acids. V lost 4 bases, J lost 6 bases, and 8 bases stayed unmatched. The full variable domain, completed using reference TRBV5-4 and TRBJ2-7, is ETGVTQSPTHLIKTRGQQVTLRCSSQSGHNTVSWYQQALGQGPQFIFQYYREEENGRGNFPPRFSGLQFPNYSSELNVNALELDDSALYLCASSIRLAGVAEQYFGPGTRLTVT.

The chain combines TRBV5-6 with TRBJ2-7; TRBD1 matches 12 bases. This CDR3 spans 12 amino acids. CDR1 is SGHDT, CDR2 YYEEEE, per germline. V trimming: 3 bases; J trimming: 12 bases; junction bases outside the gene matches: 4. This chain's CDR3 is CASSSGQGAGYF. The CDR3 bases are TGTGCCAGCAGCTCGGGACAGGGGGCGGGGTACTTC.

The V and J genes are TRBV7-5 and TRBJ2-5; the table calls TRBD2, which could not be checked here. TRBV7-5 represents a pseudogene. The CDR3 extends over 14 amino acids. DNA for the CDR3: TGTGTCAGAAGCTTGGGGGGGTGCCAAGAGACCCAGTACTTC. Amino acid sequence: CVRSLGGCQETQYF.

V gene TRBV28 combines with J gene TRBJ1-1, with TRBD1 matching 7 bases. CDR1 is MDHEN and CDR2 is SYDVKM in the germline V gene. The CDR3 has 15 residues. Unmatched junction bases numbered 15, after V lost 4 bases and J lost 10 bases. The CDR3 region is CASSSELGRGSGAFF. Here the CDR3 DNA reads TGTGCCAGCAGTTCTGAATTGGGCAGGGGGTCCGGAGCTTTCTTT.

V is TRBV7-2 and J is TRBJ1-1; possible D gene TRBD1, 6 bases. This CDR3 is 11 amino acids long. In germline, CDR1 is SGHTA, CDR2 FQGNSA. V lost 6 bases and J lost 11, with 13 bases in between. CDR3: CASRRGLRAFF. DNA of the CDR3: TGTGCCAGCAGAAGGGGGTTGCGGGCTTTCTTT.

V and J are TRBV2 and TRBJ1-4, with D maybe TRBD1 (6 bases). The germline V and J ends were trimmed by 10 bases and 3 bases, with 15 bases remaining between them. Germline V gene data show CDR1 as SNHLY and CDR2 as FYNNEI. The CDR3 spans 14 residues. The CDR3 is CATARTAANEKLFF. For the CDR3, the DNA is TGTGCCACCGCCCGGACAGCAGCTAATGAAAAACTGTTTTTT.

This rearrangement joins TRBV5-1 to TRBJ2-3; 10 nucleotides match TRBD1. The J segment lost 3 bases and the V segment lost 4 bases, leaving 8 bases of the junction unmatched. The CDR3 totals 16 residues. In germline, CDR1 is SGHRS, CDR2 YFSETQ. This chain's CDR3 is CASSRGQGDRTDTQYF. For the CDR3, the DNA is TGCGCCAGCAGCCGAGGACAGGGGGATAGGACAGATACGCAGTATTTT.

The gene calls are TRBV5-1 and TRBJ2-5, with TRBD1 identical over 8 bases. The CDR3 is made up of 15 amino acids. Losses at the gene ends were 0 bases for V and 10 bases for J; bases not matched to a gene: 11. Germline V gene sequence: CDR1 SGHRS, CDR2 YFSETQ. The CDR3 loop reads CASSLAVAKQGGQYF. In DNA form, the CDR3 reads TGCGCCAGCAGCTTGGCCGTGGCGAAACAGGGGGGCCAGTACTTC.

The J gene is TRBJ2-1, the V gene TRBV11-3, with TRBD2 identical over 7 bases. The germline V gene has CDR1 SGHNT and CDR2 YENEEA. The CDR3 contains 16 residues. V trimming: 3 bases; J trimming: 4 bases; junction bases outside the gene matches: 9. The CDR3 protein is CASSLRNGGLYNEQFF. The CDR3 DNA is TGTGCCAGCAGCTTGAGAAACGGGGGGTTGTACAATGAGCAGTTCTTC.